A single sample gave rise to the 12 T cell receptor beta chains below, sequenced in a study of blood T cell repertoires in COVID-19. Profiled with immunoSEQ multiplex PCR; TCRdb holds only in-frame clones, not every one. Of some 220,000 clones listed, about nine tenths are singletons. Sequencing was performed on PBMCs or T cells enriched from blood (not recorded which). The receptors come from a woman in her 30s who had recovered from COVID-19.

The rearrangement uses TRBV5-1 and TRBJ2-5; D unresolved. Germline loops: CDR1 SGHRS, CDR2 YFSETQ. This CDR3 spans 14 amino acids. V gave up 3 bases and J gave up 3 bases, with 12 bases separating them. The CDR3 nucleotides are TGCGCCAGCAGCTCCCTGACAAGGAAAGAGACCCAGTACTTC. This encodes CASSSLTRKETQYF.

The V and J genes are TRBV11-3 and TRBJ2-2; D is ambiguous. V dropped 5 bases and J dropped 1 base, with 14 bases sitting between them. The germline gives CDR1 SGHNT, CDR2 YENEEA. This CDR3 comprises 16 residues. CDR3 region: CASSAGSFLNTGELFF. As DNA, the CDR3 is TGTGCCAGCAGCGCCGGGTCCTTCCTGAACACCGGGGAGCTGTTTTTT.

The CDR3 DNA reads TGCGCCAGCAGCTTGGCGACTAGCGGGAATGAGCAGTTCTTC. Translation: CASSLATSGNEQFF. The chain recombines TRBV5-1 with TRBJ2-1; 10 bases map to TRBD2. This CDR3 has 14 residues. Germline CDR1 and CDR2: SGHRS and YFSETQ. V lost 0 bases and J lost 7; bases outside the gene matches: 1.

The chain is built from TRBV27 and TRBJ1-5, with 10 nucleotides matching TRBD1. Germline CDR1 reads MNHEY; CDR2 reads SMNVEV (reference sequence). V shed 6 bases, J shed 2 bases, and the junction held 7 bases outside the gene matches. The CDR3 contains 16 residues. The CDR3 protein is CASSRQGAIRNQPQHF. The CDR3 DNA reads TGTGCCAGCAGCCGACAGGGGGCGATTCGCAATCAGCCCCAGCATTTT.

The rearrangement links TRBV2 to TRBJ2-1; 7 nucleotides agree with TRBD1. Losses at the gene ends were 5 bases for V and 11 bases for J; bases not matched to a gene: 6. Germline V CDR1 and CDR2: SNHLY, FYNNEI. CDR3 size: 12 residues. The CDR3 DNA follows: TGTGCCAGCAGTCTCGACAGGGAGAAGCAGTTCTTC. It is translated as CASSLDREKQFF.

The chain joins TRBV12-3 or TRBV12-4 to TRBJ1-1, with D perhaps matching TRBD1 (6 bases). With 5 bases removed from V and 2 bases from J, the gap between germline ends came to 9 bases. The CDR3 is 13 residues long. The CDR3 is CASSLQGNTEAFF. CDR3 nucleotide sequence: TGTGCCAGCAGTCTACAGGGAAACACTGAAGCTTTCTTT.

This clone was seen just once. The chain employs TRBV3-1 (or the pseudogene TRBV3-2) and TRBJ2-5; 14 positions agree with TRBD2. V was clipped by 4 bases and J by 5 bases; unmatched bases: 9. Germline V gene data show CDR1 as LGHDT and CDR2 as YNNKEL (reference sequence). The CDR3 totals 17 residues. The CDR3: CASSPRLAGGIRETQYF. The DNA of the CDR3 is TGTGCCAGCAGCCCCCGACTAGCGGGAGGGATTCGGGAGACCCAGTACTTC.

This sequence joins TRBV6-1 and TRBJ2-4; perhaps TRBD1 as D (7 bases). CDR3 length equals 16 residues. Germline CDR1 is MNHNS and CDR2 is SASEGT. The germline V and J ends were trimmed by 3 bases and 6 bases, with 18 bases remaining between them. CDR3 amino acids: CASSEWLQGGGNIQYF. CDR3 bases: TGTGCCAGCAGTGAGTGGCTTCAGGGGGGAGGAAACATTCAGTACTTC.

This sequence joins TRBV9 and TRBJ2-5, with 12 positions matching TRBD1. Germline trimming cut 4 bases from V and 7 bases from J; bases unmatched to any gene: 11. The CDR3 covers 16 residues. Germline V lookup: CDR1 SGDLS, CDR2 YYNGEE. DNA of the CDR3: TGTGCCAGCAGCCTCCGGGACAGGGGGCCCTCGGGGACCCAGTACTTC. Protein sequence: CASSLRDRGPSGTQYF.

The chain couples TRBV7-2 to TRBJ2-7; TRBD2 matches at 8 bases. This CDR3 contains 16 residues. Germline V gene sequence: CDR1 SGHTA, CDR2 FQGNSA. V gave up 0 bases and J gave up 4 bases; unmatched junction bases: 8. The CDR3 DNA follows: TGTGCCAGCAGCTTAGCTAGCGGGGTTTCTGGATACGAGCAGTACTTC. Protein sequence: CASSLASGVSGYEQYF.

The chain links TRBV6-4 to TRBJ2-5; tentatively, D is TRBD2 (6 bases). The V end was cut by 2 bases, the J end by 5 bases, with 9 bases between. Germline CDR1 MRHNA, CDR2 SNTAGT. The CDR3 contains 13 residues. The CDR3 nucleotides are TGTGCCAGCAGTGACAACCGGGGGGAGACCCAGTACTTC. It translates to CASSDNRGETQYF.

The chain links TRBV7-2 to TRBJ1-1; 7 nucleotides align to TRBD1. V was clipped by 9 bases and J by 0 bases; unmatched bases: 4. Germline V gene sequence: CDR1 SGHTA, CDR2 FQGNSA. This CDR3 has 13 residues. The CDR3 spells CARKGQLNTEAFF. The DNA for the CDR3 is TGTGCCAGGAAGGGACAGTTGAACACTGAAGCTTTCTTT. The variable domain in full, with the rest retrieved from reference TRBV7-2 and TRBJ1-1, is GAGVSQSPSNKVTEKGKDVELRCDPISGHTALYWYRQSLGQGLEFLIYFQGNSAPDKSGLPSDRFSAERTGGSVSTLTIQRTQQEDSAVYLCARKGQLNTEAFFGQGTRLTVV.